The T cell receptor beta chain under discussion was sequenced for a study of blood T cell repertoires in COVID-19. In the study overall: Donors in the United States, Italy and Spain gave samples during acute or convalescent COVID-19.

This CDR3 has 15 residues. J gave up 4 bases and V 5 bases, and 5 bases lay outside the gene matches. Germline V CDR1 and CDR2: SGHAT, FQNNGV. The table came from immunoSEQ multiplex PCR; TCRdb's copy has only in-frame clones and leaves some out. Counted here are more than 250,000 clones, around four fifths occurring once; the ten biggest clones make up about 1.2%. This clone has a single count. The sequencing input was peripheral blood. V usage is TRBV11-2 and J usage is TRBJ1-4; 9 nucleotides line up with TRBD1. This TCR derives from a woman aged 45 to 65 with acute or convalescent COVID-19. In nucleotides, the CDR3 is TGTGCCAGCAGCCCCGGGACAGGGTTTAATGAAAAACTGTTTTTT. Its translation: CASSPGTGFNEKLFF.